Listed below are T cell receptor beta chains from one sample, sequenced in a study of blood T cell repertoires in COVID-19. Method: immunoSEQ multiplex PCR; TCRdb's copy keeps in-frame clones and lacks some. The data show around 130,000 clones, over 75% seen once. The sample was peripheral blood. Receptors originate from a man between 65 and 85 years old with active COVID-19. Each CDR3 is given with its conserved first and last residue. The D gene is left open where the match is weak. The size of a clone is reported for some rows only, either as once, few or many, or as a class for expanded clones.

CDR3 protein	CDR3 DNA	V gene	CDR3 length	D gene	clone size	J gene
CASSLDRAQDGYTF	TGTGCCAGCAGCTTAGACAGGGCCCAGGATGGCTACACCTTC	TRBV7-2	14	.	.	TRBJ1-2
CASSPSGQRLYNEQFF	TGTGCCAGCTCACCGTCGGGACAGAGATTATACAATGAGCAGTTCTTC	TRBV18	16	TRBD1	.	TRBJ2-1
CASSRRSGLAGGKGAKNIQYF	TGTGCCAGCAGTAGGCGGTCTGGGCTAGCGGGAGGCAAGGGGGCCAAAAACATTCAGTACTTC	TRBV28	21	TRBD2	once	TRBJ2-4
CASSVTGEYGELFF	TGTGCCAGCAGCGTCACAGGTGAATACGGGGAGCTGTTTTTT	TRBV9	14	.	.	TRBJ2-2
CASSATSAYEQYF	TGCGCCAGCAGCGCGACTAGCGCCTACGAGCAGTACTTC	TRBV5-1	13	TRBD2	few	TRBJ2-7
CASSLLGTGTEARAFF	TGTGCCAGCAGCTTATTAGGAACGGGAACAGAGGCTCGAGCTTTCTTT	TRBV5-6	16	.	.	TRBJ1-1
CASSYSGRAGDTQYF	TGTGCCAGCAGCTATAGCGGGAGGGCCGGAGATACGCAGTATTTT	TRBV7-2	15	TRBD2	.	TRBJ2-3
CASSRVGWETQYF	TGTGCCAGCAGTAGAGTCGGGTGGGAGACCCAGTACTTC	TRBV6-5	13	.	.	TRBJ2-5
CASSPRTSGSYEQYF	TGTGCCAGCAGCCCCCGGACTAGCGGGAGTTACGAGCAGTACTTC	TRBV3-1/TRBV3-2	15	TRBD2	.	TRBJ2-7
CATLGAGWQSTEAFF	TGTGCCACCCTGGGGGCAGGGTGGCAGAGCACTGAAGCTTTCTTT	TRBV19	15	.	once	TRBJ1-1
CASSSGQGPTGELFF	TGTGCCAGCAGCTCGGGACAGGGGCCCACCGGGGAGCTGTTTTTT	TRBV11-3	15	TRBD1	.	TRBJ2-2
CASSQTGSNQPQHF	TGTGCCAGCAGCCAGACAGGGTCCAATCAGCCCCAGCATTTT	TRBV3-1/TRBV3-2	14	TRBD1	.	TRBJ1-5
CASSGQLNTEAFF	TGTGCCAGCAGCGGACAGTTGAACACTGAAGCTTTCTTT	TRBV7-9	13	.	.	TRBJ1-1
CASSYLQSTGELFF	TGTGCCAGCAGTTACTTACAGTCTACCGGGGAGCTGTTTTTT	TRBV6-2/TRBV6-3	14	.	few	TRBJ2-2
CASSAPGQPAHEQYF	TGTGCCAGCAGCGCCCCGGGACAGCCGGCCCACGAGCAGTACTTC	TRBV9	15	TRBD1	.	TRBJ2-7
CASSLRDRGSNSPLHF	TGTGCCAGCAGTCTCCGGGACAGGGGGTCGAATTCACCCCTCCACTTT	TRBV27	16	TRBD1	.	TRBJ1-6
CATSDPPSDTGYTF	TGTGCCACCAGTGACCCCCCGAGTGATACTGGCTACACCTTC	TRBV24-1	14	.	.	TRBJ1-2
CASSFQPGQGKGNTIYF	TGTGCCAGCAGTTTTCAACCGGGACAGGGGAAGGGAAACACCATATATTTT	TRBV28	17	TRBD1	once	TRBJ1-3
CASTSFGGISYNEQFF	TGTGCCAGCACCTCTTTTGGAGGGATCTCCTACAATGAGCAGTTCTTC	TRBV5-4	16	.	.	TRBJ2-1
CSVGAGAGNEQFF	TGCAGCGTTGGCGCAGGGGCAGGAAATGAGCAGTTCTTC	TRBV29-1	13	.	.	TRBJ2-1
CASSRGLAGQTGELFF	TGTGCCAGCAGCCGAGGACTAGCGGGACAGACCGGGGAGCTGTTTTTT	TRBV11-2	16	TRBD2	.	TRBJ2-2
CASSLAGNNEQFF	TGCGCCAGCAGCTTGGCCGGGAACAATGAGCAGTTCTTC	TRBV5-1	13	.	.	TRBJ2-1
CASSSRGGGTDTQYF	TGTGCCAGCAGCTCTCGGGGAGGGGGCACAGATACGCAGTATTTT	TRBV11-2	15	TRBD2	.	TRBJ2-3
CASSRGQGWIGELFF	TGCGCCAGCAGCCGGGGCCAGGGGTGGATCGGGGAGCTGTTTTTT	TRBV4-1	15	.	once	TRBJ2-2
CATSRNPGWDTEAFF	TGTGCCACCAGCAGGAATCCGGGATGGGACACTGAAGCTTTCTTT	TRBV15	15	.	.	TRBJ1-1
CASSSRAGSSTDTQYF	TGTGCCAGCAGCTCCAGAGCGGGTTCTAGCACAGATACGCAGTATTTT	TRBV7-9	16	.	.	TRBJ2-3
CASSFRTPPYEQYF	TGTGCCAGTAGTTTTCGGACACCCCCCTACGAGCAGTACTTC	TRBV19	14	.	.	TRBJ2-7
CASSLVAAAYNEQFF	TGTGCCAGCAGTTTGGTAGCAGCAGCCTACAATGAGCAGTTCTTC	TRBV28	15	.	.	TRBJ2-1
CASSFGHPPGAFF	TGCGCCAGCAGCTTTGGACACCCTCCTGGGGCTTTCTTT	TRBV5-1	13	.	once	TRBJ1-1
CASSYETGGPDTQYF	TGTGCCAGCAGTTACGAAACAGGGGGACCAGATACGCAGTATTTT	TRBV6-5	15	TRBD1	.	TRBJ2-3
CASSPMGTANTEAFF	TGTGCCAGCAGCCCCATGGGGACAGCTAACACTGAAGCTTTCTTT	TRBV7-3	15	TRBD1	.	TRBJ1-1
CASSLLLAGGPSSYNEQFF	TGTGCCAGCAGTTTATTGCTAGCGGGAGGGCCGAGCTCCTACAATGAGCAGTTCTTC	TRBV27	19	TRBD2	.	TRBJ2-1
CASSLPLATNEKLFF	TGTGCCAGCAGTTTACCCCTCGCAACTAATGAAAAACTGTTTTTT	TRBV28	15	.	.	TRBJ1-4
CASSPSVAALGDEQFF	TGTGCCAGCAGCCCCTCGGTGGCGGCCCTAGGGGATGAGCAGTTCTTC	TRBV3-1/TRBV3-2	16	.	.	TRBJ2-1
CASSLTANTEAFF	TGTGCCAGCAGCTTAACGGCGAACACTGAAGCTTTCTTT	TRBV7-3	13	.	few	TRBJ1-1
CAIRGQGAETQYF	TGTGCCATCAGAGGACAGGGGGCGGAGACCCAGTACTTC	TRBV10-3	13	TRBD1	.	TRBJ2-5
CASSLPGQGTDTQYF	TGTGCCAGCAGTCTACCGGGACAGGGCACAGATACGCAGTATTTT	TRBV27	15	TRBD1	.	TRBJ2-3
CASWGGRRQETQYF	TGTGCCAGTTGGGGGGGCAGACGCCAAGAGACCCAGTACTTC	TRBV3-1/TRBV3-2	14	.	.	TRBJ2-5
CASSIAAGSGIYEQYF	TGTGCCAGTAGTATCGCAGCAGGGTCTGGAATCTACGAGCAGTACTTC	TRBV19	16	.	.	TRBJ2-7
CASCRQRNSPLHF	TGTGCCAGTTGTCGACAGAGGAATTCACCCCTCCACTTT	TRBV6-5	13	.	.	TRBJ1-6
CASSSGTVNIQYF	TGTGCCAGCAGTTCCGGGACAGTCAACATTCAGTACTTC	TRBV27	13	TRBD1	.	TRBJ2-4
CASSWGGGAYEQYF	TGCGCCAGCAGCTGGGGCGGGGGGGCCTACGAGCAGTACTTC	TRBV5-1	14	TRBD2	.	TRBJ2-7
CASSLRTGNIAGELFF	TGTGCCAGCAGCCTCCGGACAGGGAATATCGCCGGGGAGCTGTTTTTT	TRBV7-3	16	TRBD1	.	TRBJ2-2
CASSSRGTPIEQFF	TGTGCCAGCAGCTCGAGAGGGACACCCATTGAGCAGTTCTTC	TRBV7-9	14	.	.	TRBJ2-1
CASSLATGNLGPYEQYF	TGTGCCAGCAGTTTGGCCACAGGCAACCTCGGGCCCTACGAGCAGTACTTC	TRBV27	17	.	once	TRBJ2-7
CASSEQGVSYEQYF	TGTGCCAGCAGTGAACAGGGGGTTTCCTACGAGCAGTACTTC	TRBV2	14	TRBD1	.	TRBJ2-7
CATSRDLGRATQYF	TGTGCCACCAGCAGAGATCTGGGCAGAGCTACGCAGTATTTT	TRBV15	14	.	.	TRBJ2-3
CASSYDSLEEKLFF	TGTGCCAGCAGCTACGACAGTCTGGAGGAAAAACTGTTTTTT	TRBV5-5	14	.	.	TRBJ1-4
CASSYRGTYNSPLHF	TGTGCCAGCAGCTACAGGGGAACCTATAATTCACCCCTCCACTTT	TRBV5-5	15	TRBD1	.	TRBJ1-6
CASSFQRGRGETQYF	TGTGCCAGCAGCTTCCAAAGGGGGCGAGGAGAGACCCAGTACTTC	TRBV11-1	15	TRBD1	.	TRBJ2-5
CASSQDAAETLSYEQYF	TGTGCCAGCAGCCAAGATGCCGCAGAGACTCTCTCCTACGAGCAGTACTTC	TRBV4-2	17	.	few	TRBJ2-7
CASSLGNRADTEAFF	TGTGCCAGCAGCTTAGGGAACAGGGCGGACACTGAAGCTTTCTTT	TRBV11-2	15	.	.	TRBJ1-1
CASSQRVLLPPYEQYF	TGTGCCAGCAGCCAGCGGGTGCTCCTCCCCCCCTACGAGCAGTACTTC	TRBV14	16	.	few	TRBJ2-7
CASLDLAGGNNEQFF	TGTGCCAGCTTAGACCTAGCGGGGGGGAACAATGAGCAGTTCTTC	TRBV28	15	TRBD2	.	TRBJ2-1
CASSPTGTGYNSPLHF	TGCGCCAGCAGCCCGACGGGGACAGGGTATAATTCACCCCTCCACTTT	TRBV4-1	16	TRBD1	.	TRBJ1-6
CASHLAGEAYEQYF	TGTGCCAGTCACCTAGCGGGAGAGGCCTACGAGCAGTACTTC	TRBV13	14	TRBD2	.	TRBJ2-7